This T cell receptor beta chain was observed in a study of blood T cell repertoires in COVID-19. Study information: PBMCs, B-cell-depleted T cells, or T cells provided the cDNA or gDNA that made up the material.

The CDR3 is 18 amino acids. J lost 6 bases, V lost 1 base, and 14 bases had no gene match. Per germline, CDR1 SGHDT and CDR2 YYEEEE. Per the original methods: Using reference gene primer amplification, nucleated cell counts were estimated. Clones were read by immunoSEQ multiplex PCR, and TCRdb kept only the in-frame ones, dropping some. D and trimming were read from the DNA, whereas the V and J calls and clone size are those reported in that table. The sample contains tens of thousands of clones, approximately 86% of which appear only once. This chain joins TRBV5-6 and TRBJ2-1; 9 bases are a match to TRBD1. Sample: peripheral blood. This TCR came from a human donor in a cohort sampled during active COVID-19. This CDR3 reads CASSLRISGTGSFNEQFF. Written as DNA, the CDR3 is TGTGCCAGCAGCTTGCGGATCTCCGGGACAGGGAGTTTCAATGAGCAGTTCTTC.